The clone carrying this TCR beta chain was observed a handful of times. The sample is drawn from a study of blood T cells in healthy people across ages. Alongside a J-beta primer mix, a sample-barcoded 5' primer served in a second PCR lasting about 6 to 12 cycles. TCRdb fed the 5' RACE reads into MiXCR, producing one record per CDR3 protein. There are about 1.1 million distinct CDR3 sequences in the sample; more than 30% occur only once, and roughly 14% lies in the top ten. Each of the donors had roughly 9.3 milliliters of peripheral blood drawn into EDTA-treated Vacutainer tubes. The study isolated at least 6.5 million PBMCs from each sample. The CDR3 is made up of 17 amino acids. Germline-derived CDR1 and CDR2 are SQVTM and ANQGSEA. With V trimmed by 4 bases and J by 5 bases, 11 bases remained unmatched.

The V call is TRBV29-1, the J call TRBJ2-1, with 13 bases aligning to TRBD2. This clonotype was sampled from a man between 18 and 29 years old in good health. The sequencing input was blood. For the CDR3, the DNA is TGCAGCGTTGCGATGGGACTAGCGGGGAGTTCTGACAATGAGCAGTTCTTC. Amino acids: CSVAMGLAGSSDNEQFF.